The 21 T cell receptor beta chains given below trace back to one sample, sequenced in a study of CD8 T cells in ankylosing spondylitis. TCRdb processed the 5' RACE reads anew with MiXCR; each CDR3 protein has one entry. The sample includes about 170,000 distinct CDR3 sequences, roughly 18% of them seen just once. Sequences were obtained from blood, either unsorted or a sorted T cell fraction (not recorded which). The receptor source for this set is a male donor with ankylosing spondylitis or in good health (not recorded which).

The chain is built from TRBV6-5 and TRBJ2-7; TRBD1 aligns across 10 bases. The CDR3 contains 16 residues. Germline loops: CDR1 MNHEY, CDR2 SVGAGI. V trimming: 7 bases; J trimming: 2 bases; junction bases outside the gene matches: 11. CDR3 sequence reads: CASMLGWTGGTYEQYF. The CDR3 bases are TGTGCCAGCATGTTGGGGTGGACAGGGGGGACCTACGAGCAGTACTTC.

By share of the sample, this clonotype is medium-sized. The CDR3 region is CASSLATGINTGELFF. CDR3 coding DNA: TGTGCCAGCAGTCTCGCTACAGGGATAAACACCGGGGAGCTGTTTTTT. J is TRBJ2-2 and V is TRBV6-2 or TRBV6-3, with TRBD1 as a possible D gene (6 bases). The V end lost 5 bases, the J end lost 2 bases, and 15 bases lay between the germline ends. Germline assignment: CDR1 MNHEY and CDR2 SVGEGT. The CDR3 contains 16 residues.

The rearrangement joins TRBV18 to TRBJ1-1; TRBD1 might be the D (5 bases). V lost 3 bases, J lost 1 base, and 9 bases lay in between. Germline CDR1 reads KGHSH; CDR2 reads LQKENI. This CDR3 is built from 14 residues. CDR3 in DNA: TGTGCCAGCTCACCGGGGAGGGGGAACACTGAAGCTTTCTTT. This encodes CASSPGRGNTEAFF.

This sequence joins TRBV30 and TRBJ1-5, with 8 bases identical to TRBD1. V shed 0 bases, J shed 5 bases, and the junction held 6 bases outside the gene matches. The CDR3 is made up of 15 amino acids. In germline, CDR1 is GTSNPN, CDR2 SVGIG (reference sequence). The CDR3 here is CAWSVGQGGYQPQHF. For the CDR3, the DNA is TGTGCCTGGAGTGTCGGACAGGGAGGTTATCAGCCCCAGCATTTT. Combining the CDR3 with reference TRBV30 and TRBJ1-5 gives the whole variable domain SQTIHQWPATLVQPVGSPLSLECTVEGTSNPNLYWYRQAAGRGLQLLFYSVGIGQISSEVPQNLSASRPQDRQFILSSKKLLLSDSGFYLCAWSVGQGGYQPQHFGDGTRLSIL.

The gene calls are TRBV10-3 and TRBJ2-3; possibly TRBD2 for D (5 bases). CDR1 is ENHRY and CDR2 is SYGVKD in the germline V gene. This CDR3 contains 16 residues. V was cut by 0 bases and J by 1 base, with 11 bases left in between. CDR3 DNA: TGTGCCATCAGTGAGTCCGGGGTGAGCGGCACAGATACGCAGTATTTT. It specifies CAISESGVSGTDTQYF.

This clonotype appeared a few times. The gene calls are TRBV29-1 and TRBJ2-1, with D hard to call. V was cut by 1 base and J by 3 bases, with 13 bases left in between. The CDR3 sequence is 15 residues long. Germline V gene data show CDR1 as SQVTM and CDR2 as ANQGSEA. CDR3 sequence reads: CSVEGVSYFYNEQFF. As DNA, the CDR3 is TGCAGCGTTGAAGGGGTCAGCTACTTCTACAATGAGCAGTTCTTC.

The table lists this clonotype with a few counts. The CDR3 DNA reads as TGCGCCAGCAGCCCCCAGGGAGATGGCTACACCTTC. Amino acid sequence: CASSPQGDGYTF. The chain combines TRBV5-1 with TRBJ1-2, with a tentative D call TRBD1 (5 bases). Germline CDR1 reads SGHRS; CDR2 reads YFSETQ. Deletions cut 4 bases from V and 6 bases from J, with 10 bases between. This CDR3 comprises 12 residues.

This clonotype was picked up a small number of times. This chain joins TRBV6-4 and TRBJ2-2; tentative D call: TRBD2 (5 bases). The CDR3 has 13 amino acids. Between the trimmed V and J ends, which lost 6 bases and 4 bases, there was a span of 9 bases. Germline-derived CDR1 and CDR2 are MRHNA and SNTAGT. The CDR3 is CASRPEGTGELFF. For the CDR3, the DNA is TGTGCCAGCAGACCCGAGGGCACCGGGGAGCTGTTTTTT.

The CDR3 spells CASSLNGQDPSYEQYF. In DNA, the CDR3 is TGCGCCAGCAGCTTGAACGGCCAGGACCCCTCCTACGAGCAGTACTTC. The chain uses TRBV5-1 and TRBJ2-7; D is uncertain. Trimming shortened V by 1 base and J by 0 bases, and 14 bases separated the two germline ends. This CDR3 has 16 residues. In germline, CDR1 is SGHRS, CDR2 YFSETQ.

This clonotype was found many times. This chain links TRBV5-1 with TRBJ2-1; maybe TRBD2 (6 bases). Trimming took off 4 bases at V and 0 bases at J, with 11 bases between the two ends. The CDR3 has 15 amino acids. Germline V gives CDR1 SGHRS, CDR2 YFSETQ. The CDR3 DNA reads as TGCGCCAGCAGCCCAGCGGGTGGCTCCTACAATGAGCAGTTCTTC. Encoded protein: CASSPAGGSYNEQFF.

The CDR3 DNA is TGTGCCAGCAGCTTGGAGCGGGAGGGATACAATGAGCAGTTCTTC. Protein sequence: CASSLEREGYNEQFF. The genes are TRBV5-4 and TRBJ2-1; the match to TRBD2 covers 10 bases. After removal of 0 bases from V and 4 bases from J, the junction contained 1 base not matched to a gene. Germline V gene sequence: CDR1 SGHNT, CDR2 YYREEE (reference sequence). This CDR3 comprises 15 residues.

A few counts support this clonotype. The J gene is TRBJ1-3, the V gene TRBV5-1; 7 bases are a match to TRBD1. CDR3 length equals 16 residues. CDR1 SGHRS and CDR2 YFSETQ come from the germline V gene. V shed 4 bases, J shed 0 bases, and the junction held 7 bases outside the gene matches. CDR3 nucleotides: TGCGCCAGCAGCACCGGGGACAGTTCCTCTGGAAACACCATATATTTT. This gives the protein CASSTGDSSSGNTIYF. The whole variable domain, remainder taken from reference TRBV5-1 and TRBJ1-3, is KAGVTQTPRYLIKTRGQQVTLSCSPISGHRSVSWYQQTPGQGLQFLFEYFSETQRNKGNFPGRFSGRQFSNSRSEMNVSTLELGDSALYLCASSTGDSSSGNTIYFGEGSWLTVV.

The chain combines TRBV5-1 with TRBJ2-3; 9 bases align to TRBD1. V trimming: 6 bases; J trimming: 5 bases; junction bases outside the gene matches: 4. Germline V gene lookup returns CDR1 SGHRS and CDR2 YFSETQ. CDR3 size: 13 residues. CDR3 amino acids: CASIQGAGDTQYF. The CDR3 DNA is TGCGCCAGCATACAGGGGGCTGGAGATACGCAGTATTTT.

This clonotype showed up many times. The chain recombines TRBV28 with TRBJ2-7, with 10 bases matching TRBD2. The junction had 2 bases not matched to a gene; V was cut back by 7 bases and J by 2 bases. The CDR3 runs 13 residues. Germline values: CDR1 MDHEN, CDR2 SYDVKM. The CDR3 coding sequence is TGTGCCAGCACAAGCGGGAGGGCCTACGAGCAGTACTTC. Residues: CASTSGRAYEQYF.

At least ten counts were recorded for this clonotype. The CDR3 is CAISETYEQYF. In DNA form, the CDR3 reads TGTGCCATCAGTGAGACTTACGAGCAGTACTTC. The chain couples TRBV10-3 to TRBJ2-7, with D unresolved. There are 11 residues in the CDR3. V was clipped by 2 bases and J by 4 bases, with 3 bases between them. Germline V gives CDR1 ENHRY, CDR2 SYGVKD.

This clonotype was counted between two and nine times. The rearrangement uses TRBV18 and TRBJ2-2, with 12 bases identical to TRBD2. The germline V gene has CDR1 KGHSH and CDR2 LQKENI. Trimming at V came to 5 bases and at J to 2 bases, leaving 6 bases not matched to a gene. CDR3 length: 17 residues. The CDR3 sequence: CASSRLAGEVNTGELFF. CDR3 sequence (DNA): TGTGCCAGCTCAAGACTAGCGGGAGAAGTCAACACCGGGGAGCTGTTTTTT. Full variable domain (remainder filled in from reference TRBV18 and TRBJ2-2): NAGVMQNPRHLVRRRGQEARLRCSPMKGHSHVYWYRQLPEEGLKFMVYLQKENIIDESGMPKERFSAEFPKEGPSILRIQQVVRGDSAAYFCASSRLAGEVNTGELFFGEGSRLTVL.

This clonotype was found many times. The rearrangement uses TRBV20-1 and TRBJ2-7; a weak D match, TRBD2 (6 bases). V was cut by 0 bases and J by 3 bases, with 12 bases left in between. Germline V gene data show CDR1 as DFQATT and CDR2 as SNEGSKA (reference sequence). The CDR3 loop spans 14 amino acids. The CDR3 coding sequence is TGCAGTGCTAGAGATCCTAGCGAGATCTACGAGCAGTACTTC. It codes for CSARDPSEIYEQYF.

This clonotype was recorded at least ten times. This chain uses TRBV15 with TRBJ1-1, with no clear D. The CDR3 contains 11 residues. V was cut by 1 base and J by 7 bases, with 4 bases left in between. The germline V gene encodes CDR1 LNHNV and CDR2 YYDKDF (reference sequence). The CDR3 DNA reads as TGTGCCACCAGCAGAGGGATTGAAGCTTTCTTT. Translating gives CATSRGIEAFF.

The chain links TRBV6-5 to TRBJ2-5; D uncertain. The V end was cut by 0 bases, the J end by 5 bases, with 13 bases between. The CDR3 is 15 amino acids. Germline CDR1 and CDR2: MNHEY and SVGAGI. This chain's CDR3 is CASSYSIRFRETQYF. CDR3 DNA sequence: TGTGCCAGCAGTTACTCGATCCGCTTTCGGGAGACCCAGTACTTC.

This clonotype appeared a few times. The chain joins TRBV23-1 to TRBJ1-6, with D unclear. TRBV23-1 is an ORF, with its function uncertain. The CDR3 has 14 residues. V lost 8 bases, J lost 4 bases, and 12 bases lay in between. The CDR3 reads CASEPGVYNSPLHF. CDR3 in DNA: TGCGCCAGCGAACCCGGGGTTTATAATTCACCCCTCCACTTT.

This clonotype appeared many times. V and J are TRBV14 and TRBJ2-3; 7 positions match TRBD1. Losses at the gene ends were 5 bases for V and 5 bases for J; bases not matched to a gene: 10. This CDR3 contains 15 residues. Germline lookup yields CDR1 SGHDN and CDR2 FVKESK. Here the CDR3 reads CASSKRTGVGDTQYF. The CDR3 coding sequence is TGTGCCAGCAGCAAAAGGACAGGAGTGGGAGATACGCAGTATTTT.